This T cell receptor (beta chain) comes out of a study of cytomegalovirus exposure and HLA in healthy donors. On this clone: Its antigen is still unknown.

General observations from the study: Only CMV serostatus was available as immune exposure information.

Each donor's status was that of a healthy bone marrow donor. The ends were cut back, 6 bases at V and 8 bases at J, with 8 bases in the middle. The CDR3 has 10 residues. The germline gives CDR1 DFQATT, CDR2 SNEGSKA (reference sequence). PCR involved 60 Vbeta and 13 Jbeta primers. Measured with immunoSEQ multiplex PCR; TCRdb has only the in-frame clones, and not every one. The table lists some 98,000 clones, approximately 76% of them singletons. The chain combines TRBV20-1 with TRBJ2-1; D remains ambiguous. The sample comprised PBMCs. This sequence originates from a man in his forties in good health and CMV-seronegative. CDR3 in amino acids: CSARVDEQFF. The CDR3 DNA reads TGCAGTGCCCGAGTGGATGAGCAGTTCTTC.